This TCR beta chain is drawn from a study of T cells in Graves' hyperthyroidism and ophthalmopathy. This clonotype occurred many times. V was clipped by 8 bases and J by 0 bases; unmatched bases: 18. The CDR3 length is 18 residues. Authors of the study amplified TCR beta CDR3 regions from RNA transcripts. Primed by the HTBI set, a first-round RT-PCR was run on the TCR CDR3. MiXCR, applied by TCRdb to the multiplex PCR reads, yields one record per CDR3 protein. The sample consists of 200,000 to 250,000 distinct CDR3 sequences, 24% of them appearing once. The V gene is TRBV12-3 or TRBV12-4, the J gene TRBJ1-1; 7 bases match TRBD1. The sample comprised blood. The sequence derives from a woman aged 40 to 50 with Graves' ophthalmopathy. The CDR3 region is CASGASTGFGSMNTEAFF. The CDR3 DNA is TGTGCCAGCGGCGCATCGACAGGGTTCGGGTCCATGAACACTGAAGCTTTCTTT.